This TCR beta chain was sequenced for a study of T cell repertoires in cytomegalovirus infection. In the study overall: Newly reported HLA-C-restricted and thoroughly characterized HLA-B-restricted CMV epitopes were employed. Public TCR beta signatures indicated both CMV infection and matching HLA type. Study-level points and caveats: There were carriers of CMV plus the relevant HLA, and cumulative public TCR beta family frequency identified them.

Worth noting for this clonotype: Its matching antigen is unknown.

One entry per CDR3 protein, called by TCRdb with MiXCR from the reads. The sample holds approximately 1,000,000 distinct CDR3 sequences, around 32% seen once. Germline V gene data show CDR1 as SGHNT and CDR2 as YENEEA. Between the trimmed V and J ends, which lost 1 base and 6 bases, there was a span of 12 bases. This CDR3 is 14 amino acids long. The TCR originated in a human donor in good health (CMV status not recorded). Some clones in this sample may be carry-over from other donors' samples. The chain carries TRBV11-3 and TRBJ1-1, with D maybe TRBD1 (5 bases). Sequenced here: cultured CD8+ T cells from PBMCs, sampled from culture after CMV antigen stimulation. This CDR3 reads CASSLGGTAPEAFF. In DNA form, the CDR3 reads TGTGCCAGCAGCTTAGGTGGGACGGCCCCTGAAGCTTTCTTT.